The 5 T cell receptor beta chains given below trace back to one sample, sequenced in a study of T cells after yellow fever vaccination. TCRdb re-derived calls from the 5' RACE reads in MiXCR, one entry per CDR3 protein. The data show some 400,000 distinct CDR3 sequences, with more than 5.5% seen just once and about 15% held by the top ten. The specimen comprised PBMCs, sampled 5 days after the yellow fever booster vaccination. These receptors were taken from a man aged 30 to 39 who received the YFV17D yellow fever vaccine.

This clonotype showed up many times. CDR3 residues: CSVEFGDSYYNEQFF. The CDR3 DNA follows: TGCAGCGTTGAATTCGGGGACAGTTACTACAATGAGCAGTTCTTC. The V and J genes are TRBV29-1 and TRBJ2-1, with 7 bases that match TRBD1. The CDR3 runs 15 residues. The germline V gene encodes CDR1 SQVTM and CDR2 ANQGSEA. The ends lost 2 bases at V and 3 bases at J; junction bases unmatched: 7.

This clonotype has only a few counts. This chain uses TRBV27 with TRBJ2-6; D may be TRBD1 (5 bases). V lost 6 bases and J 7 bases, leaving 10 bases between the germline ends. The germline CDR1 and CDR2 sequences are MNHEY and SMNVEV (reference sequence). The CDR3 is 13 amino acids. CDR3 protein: CASSLREANVLTF. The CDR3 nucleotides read TGTGCCAGCAGCCTCAGGGAAGCCAACGTCCTGACTTTC.

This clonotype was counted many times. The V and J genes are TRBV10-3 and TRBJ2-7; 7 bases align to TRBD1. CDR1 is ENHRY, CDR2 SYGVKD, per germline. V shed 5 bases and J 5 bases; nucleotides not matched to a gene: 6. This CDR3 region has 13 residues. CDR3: CAISRDSRNEQYF. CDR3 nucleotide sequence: TGTGCCATCAGTAGGGACAGCCGAAACGAGCAGTACTTC.

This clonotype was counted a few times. In nucleotides, the CDR3 is TGTGCCTGGCTCACCGGGACTAGCGGGAACAATGAGCAGTTCTTC. Translated: CAWLTGTSGNNEQFF. V is TRBV30 and J is TRBJ2-1, with 13 bases that match TRBD2. The CDR3 covers 15 residues. With V trimmed by 5 bases and J by 5 bases, 6 bases remained unmatched. The germline V gene encodes CDR1 GTSNPN and CDR2 SVGIG (reference sequence).

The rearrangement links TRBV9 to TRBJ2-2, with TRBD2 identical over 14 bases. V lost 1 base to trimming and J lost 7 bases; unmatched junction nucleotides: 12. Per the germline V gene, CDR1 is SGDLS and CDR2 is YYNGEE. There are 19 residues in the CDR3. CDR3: CASSVTGTSGRGSIGELFF. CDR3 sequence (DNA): TGTGCCAGCAGCGTAACAGGGACTAGCGGGAGAGGTTCCATCGGGGAGCTGTTTTTT.